The rows below give T cell receptor beta chains drawn from one sample of a study of blood T cell repertoires in COVID-19. The assay was immunoSEQ multiplex PCR, and TCRdb's table has in-frame clones only and misses some. Among 150,000 or so clones listed, over 70% were seen once. Sequencing was performed on PBMCs or T cells enriched from blood (not recorded which). The receptors stem from a man aged 50-60 years who had recovered from COVID-19. Each CDR3 is given without its conserved first and last residue.

v_call: TRBV6-1; cdr3_aa: ASSEGQGSPLH
v_call: TRBV30; cdr3_aa: AWSSGTGDSPLH
v_call: TRBV2; cdr3_aa: ASSNLDRVTEAF
v_call: TRBV7-8; cdr3_aa: ASSLGGGGNSPLH
v_call: TRBV5-1; cdr3_aa: ASSLDGVWWDEQY
v_call: TRBV28; cdr3_aa: ASSTRRESKETQY
v_call: TRBV7-9; cdr3_aa: ASSLLSSGSYEQY
v_call: TRBV9; cdr3_aa: ASSGRGRTDTQY
v_call: TRBV18; cdr3_aa: ASSLQQGGTGNTIY
v_call: TRBV6-6; cdr3_aa: ASSYTTGGGQPQH
v_call: TRBV19; cdr3_aa: ASRETGVAF
v_call: TRBV28; cdr3_aa: ASSYTGAVRGYT
v_call: TRBV2; cdr3_aa: ASSGVTAGNTIY
v_call: TRBV6-5; cdr3_aa: ASRLEFGPQH
v_call: TRBV5-1; cdr3_aa: ASSLKGQGNSPLH
v_call: TRBV18; cdr3_aa: ASSPQTENAEAF
v_call: TRBV7-2; cdr3_aa: ASSLVGRGFQPQH
v_call: TRBV27; cdr3_aa: ASSFLGIEGYEQY
v_call: TRBV2; cdr3_aa: ASSETRTGMRPEAF
v_call: TRBV10-3; cdr3_aa: AISEAGGNYGYT
v_call: TRBV7-3; cdr3_aa: ASSSQGGTEAF
v_call: TRBV10-3; cdr3_aa: AISESSGGRAREQF
v_call: TRBV5-5; cdr3_aa: ASSLAWDNSYEQY
v_call: TRBV5-1; cdr3_aa: ASSFGNTGELF
v_call: TRBV24-1; cdr3_aa: ATSDGGLDEQY
v_call: TRBV28; cdr3_aa: ASSRDATAGLNIQY
v_call: TRBV5-4; cdr3_aa: ASSPGWGTGGYNEQF
v_call: TRBV2; cdr3_aa: ASEPTQGNEKLF
v_call: TRBV7-2; cdr3_aa: ASSSLPRGGAGYT
v_call: TRBV19; cdr3_aa: ASIWTGGPYNEQF
v_call: TRBV7-2; cdr3_aa: ASSHVRESSGYT
v_call: TRBV7-2; cdr3_aa: ASSDSGVSYEQY
v_call: TRBV9; cdr3_aa: ASSVGAGPGEQY